A single TCR beta chain is shown here with its context. In the original analysis: Nucleated cell counts were estimated from reference gene primer amplification. The repertoire was sequenced with immunoSEQ multiplex PCR; TCRdb's copy has only in-frame clones and lacks some. That table is the source of V, J and clone size, and D and trimming were worked out from the DNA. Altogether more than 85,000 clones are present, around 90% being singletons, with the ten largest covering around 2%. The data were taken from a study of blood T cell repertoires in COVID-19. Study details: Samples taken during acute and convalescent COVID-19 were collected in the United States, Italy and Spain.

Enrolled during active infection, Seattle patients were then followed longitudinally. CDR1 DFQATT and CDR2 SNEGSKA come from the germline V gene (reference sequence). The ends were cut back, 4 bases at V and 6 bases at J, with 7 bases in the middle. This CDR3 contains 11 residues. This sequence joins TRBV20-1 and TRBJ1-3, with D uncertain. Sequenced sample: peripheral blood. The sequence was obtained from a woman aged 45-65 years with COVID-19, enrolled during active disease. For the CDR3, the DNA is TGCAGTGCTACCCCCTTAAACACCATATATTTT. It encodes CSATPLNTIYF.